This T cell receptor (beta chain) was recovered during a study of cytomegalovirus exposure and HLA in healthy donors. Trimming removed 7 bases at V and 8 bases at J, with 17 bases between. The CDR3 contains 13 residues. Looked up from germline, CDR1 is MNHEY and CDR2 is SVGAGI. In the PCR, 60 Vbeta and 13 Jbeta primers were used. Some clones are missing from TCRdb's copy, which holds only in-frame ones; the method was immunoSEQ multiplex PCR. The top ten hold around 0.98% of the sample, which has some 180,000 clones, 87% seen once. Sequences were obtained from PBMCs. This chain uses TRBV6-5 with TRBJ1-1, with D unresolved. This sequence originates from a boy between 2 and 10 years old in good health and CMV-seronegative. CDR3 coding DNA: TGTGCCAGCAAACCCCCGGGAGGAATAGAAGCTTTCTTT. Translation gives CASKPPGGIEAFF.